These 9 T cell receptor beta chains share one sample of origin, sequenced in a study of identical twins. TCRdb independently ran MiXCR on the 5' RACE reads; one entry per CDR3 protein. Here the sample spans some 1,600,000 distinct CDR3 sequences, around 33% being singletons. The material sequenced was cord blood. All receptors come from a newborn girl in good health.

This clonotype was counted only a few times. The rearrangement joins TRBV12-3 or TRBV12-4 to TRBJ2-5; 10 positions match TRBD2. The CDR3 is 17 residues long. V lost 3 bases, J lost 1 base, and 8 bases stayed unmatched. CDR3 in amino acids: CASSFGLAGAAQETQYF. DNA of the CDR3: TGTGCCAGCAGTTTCGGGCTAGCGGGGGCCGCCCAAGAGACCCAGTACTTC.

This CDR3 reads CASSPSSGFYEQYF. The CDR3 DNA reads as TGTGCCAGCAGTCCCTCTAGCGGTTTCTACGAGCAGTACTTC. This chain uses TRBV27 with TRBJ2-7, with 7 nucleotides matching TRBD2. Germline values: CDR1 MNHEY, CDR2 SMNVEV (reference sequence). V dropped 5 bases and J dropped 3; count of bases not matched to a gene: 7. This CDR3 comprises 14 residues.

This clonotype was found a few times. The chain is built from TRBV5-1 and TRBJ2-5; tentatively, D is TRBD1 (5 bases). Germline V lookup: CDR1 SGHRS, CDR2 YFSETQ. The CDR3 is made up of 15 amino acids. Deletions cut 4 bases from V and 1 base from J, with 14 bases between. The CDR3 reads CASSLTPTVQETQYF. The CDR3 DNA follows: TGCGCCAGCAGCCTCACCCCGACAGTCCAAGAGACCCAGTACTTC.

This sequence joins TRBV29-1 and TRBJ1-1, with D possibly matching TRBD1 (5 bases). The germline V gene has CDR1 SQVTM and CDR2 ANQGSEA. Trimming removed 3 bases from V and 0 bases from J, with 8 bases in between. This CDR3 is 13 amino acids long. The CDR3 loop reads CSVERGMNTEAFF. For the CDR3, the DNA is TGCAGCGTTGAGAGGGGAATGAACACTGAAGCTTTCTTT. The complete variable domain, with remaining parts taken from reference TRBV29-1 and TRBJ1-1, reads SAVISQKPSRDICQRGTSLTIQCQVDSQVTMMFWYRQQPGQSLTLIATANQGSEATYESGFVIDKFPISRPNLTFSTLTVSNMSPEDSSIYLCSVERGMNTEAFFGQGTRLTVV.

This chain uses TRBV7-9 with TRBJ2-3, with 7 bases fitting TRBD2. The germline CDR1 and CDR2 sequences are SEHNR and FQNEAQ (reference sequence). V shed 3 bases, J shed 5 bases, and the junction held 5 bases outside the gene matches. The CDR3 has 14 amino acids. CDR3 sequence (DNA): TGTGCCAGCAGCTTCCGGGAGGTAGGAGATACGCAGTATTTT. Protein: CASSFREVGDTQYF. Together with reference TRBV7-9 and TRBJ2-3, the CDR3 gives the full variable domain: DTGVSQNPRHKITKRGQNVTFRCDPISEHNRLYWYRQTLGQGPEFLTYFQNEAQLEKSRLLSDRFSAERPKGSFSTLEIQRTEQGDSAMYLCASSFREVGDTQYFGPGTRLTVL.

This clonotype turned up a few times. The J gene is TRBJ1-2, the V gene TRBV20-1, with 8 bases aligning to TRBD1. Germline V CDR1 and CDR2: DFQATT, SNEGSKA (reference sequence). Trimming took 5 bases from V and 2 from J; bases not matched to a gene: 7. The CDR3 consists of 14 residues. The CDR3 region is CSAPAGGWNYGYTF. For the CDR3, the DNA is TGCAGTGCTCCGGCAGGGGGCTGGAACTATGGCTACACCTTC.

This clonotype appeared a few times. The rearrangement links TRBV7-9 to TRBJ2-3; 13 bases are a match to TRBD2. J lost 4 bases, V lost 5 bases, and 3 bases had no gene match. In germline, CDR1 is SEHNR, CDR2 FQNEAQ (reference sequence). This CDR3 spans 15 amino acids. The CDR3 sequence: CASSGGLAGADTQYF. The CDR3 coding sequence is TGTGCCAGCAGCGGAGGACTAGCGGGGGCAGATACGCAGTATTTT.

A few counts support this clonotype. This chain uses TRBV11-2 with TRBJ2-1, with 9 bases lining up with TRBD1. Losses at the gene ends were 0 bases for V and 7 bases for J; bases not matched to a gene: 10. The germline CDR1 and CDR2 sequences are SGHAT and FQNNGV. There are 17 residues in the CDR3. CDR3 in amino acids: CASSLDGGTGFRNEQFF. CDR3 nucleotides: TGTGCCAGCAGCTTAGATGGAGGGACAGGGTTTAGGAATGAGCAGTTCTTC.

The chain has TRBV5-1 and TRBJ2-5, with 7 positions matching TRBD2. The end of the DNA is better explained by TRBJ2-1, so the J call may be wrong. Germline V gene lookup returns CDR1 SGHRS and CDR2 YFSETQ. The CDR3 covers 14 residues. The CDR3 is CASSTGLVQETQFF. As DNA, the CDR3 is TGCGCCAGCAGCACTGGACTAGTTCAAGAGACCCAGTTCTTC.